Listed below are T cell receptor beta chains from one sample, sequenced in a study of identical twins. Via MiXCR, TCRdb re-called the 5' RACE reads, giving one row per CDR3 protein. The sample holds 500,000 to 650,000 distinct CDR3 sequences, roughly 7.2% seen once. In addition, the sample was reused for a study of yellow fever vaccine responses in identical twins.

Sequencing was performed on PBMCs. These receptor sequences come from a woman younger than 30 in good health. Each CDR3 is given with its conserved first and last residue. The order of the fields is V gene, clone size, D gene, J gene, CDR3 DNA, CDR3 protein. D genes are given only for firm matches. A clone size is listed for some rows: how often the clone was seen (once, few, many), or a class if it is expanded.

v_gene: TRBV20-1; abundance: few; d_gene: NA; j_gene: TRBJ2-2; CDR3nt: TGCAGTGCTAGACCAGCGCTGGGGCGCGGGGAGCTGTTTTTT; CDR3aa: CSARPALGRGELFF
v_gene: TRBV7-6; abundance: few; d_gene: TRBD1; j_gene: TRBJ2-3; CDR3nt: TGTGCCAGCAGCTTGTCGACAGGGGGGAACACAGATACGCAGTATTTT; CDR3aa: CASSLSTGGNTDTQYF
v_gene: TRBV12-3/TRBV12-4; abundance: many; d_gene: NA; j_gene: TRBJ1-5; CDR3nt: TGTGCCAGCAGTTTGTTTTCGGGGGCAAAGCAGCCCCAGCATTTT; CDR3aa: CASSLFSGAKQPQHF
v_gene: TRBV20-1; abundance: NA; d_gene: NA; j_gene: TRBJ2-3; CDR3nt: TGCAGTTCCCGCTCCCTCACGGATACGCAGTATTTT; CDR3aa: CSSRSLTDTQYF
v_gene: TRBV15; abundance: NA; d_gene: NA; j_gene: TRBJ1-4; CDR3nt: TGTGCCACCAGCAGTGCCATTGACACCTCCATGGAAAAACTGTTTTTT; CDR3aa: CATSSAIDTSMEKLFF
v_gene: TRBV7-7; abundance: NA; d_gene: NA; j_gene: TRBJ2-3; CDR3nt: TGTGCCAGCAGCCCCTCAGGACCGGCAGATACGCAGTATTTT; CDR3aa: CASSPSGPADTQYF
v_gene: TRBV28; abundance: many; d_gene: TRBD1; j_gene: TRBJ2-2; CDR3nt: TGTGCCAGCAGTTCGGGACAGGGAGACACCGGGGAGCTGTTTTTT; CDR3aa: CASSSGQGDTGELFF
v_gene: TRBV10-3; abundance: few; d_gene: NA; j_gene: TRBJ2-5; CDR3nt: TGTGCCATCACCGACAGAGCCGGGGCAAAAGAGACCCAGTACTTC; CDR3aa: CAITDRAGAKETQYF
v_gene: TRBV2; abundance: NA; d_gene: NA; j_gene: TRBJ2-4; CDR3nt: TGTGCCAGCAGTGAATCCACCGTAGCCAAAAACATTCAGTACTTC; CDR3aa: CASSESTVAKNIQYF
v_gene: TRBV11-2; abundance: many; d_gene: TRBD2; j_gene: TRBJ2-1; CDR3nt: TGTGCCAGCAGCCTCGGATTAGCGGGATTTGAGCAGTTCTTC; CDR3aa: CASSLGLAGFEQFF
v_gene: TRBV9; abundance: NA; d_gene: NA; j_gene: TRBJ2-3; CDR3nt: TGTGCCAGCAGCGTTCTAGCGTACACAGATACGCAGTATTTT; CDR3aa: CASSVLAYTDTQYF
v_gene: TRBV10-3; abundance: many; d_gene: TRBD1; j_gene: TRBJ2-1; CDR3nt: TGTGCCAACATAACAGGGGGCACTAACTCCTACAATGAGCAGTTCTTC; CDR3aa: CANITGGTNSYNEQFF
v_gene: TRBV6-1; abundance: NA; d_gene: TRBD1; j_gene: TRBJ2-7; CDR3nt: TGTGCCAGCCTGAGAGGCGGGACAGGGGGCCGGGGAAGCTCCTACGAGCAGTACTTC; CDR3aa: CASLRGGTGGRGSSYEQYF
v_gene: TRBV6-1; abundance: few; d_gene: NA; j_gene: TRBJ1-1; CDR3nt: TGTGCCAGCAGTCCAGAGGGGTCCCGGAGACGTGAAGCTTTCTTT; CDR3aa: CASSPEGSRRREAFF